The 3 T cell receptor beta chains in this list originate from one sample, sequenced in a study of T cells in localized non-small cell lung cancer (dated by TCRdb to 2020 to 2021). The library was generated by the immunoSEQ multiplex PCR assay. In its TCRdb copy, this immuneACCESS table keeps in-frame sequences only and misses some clones. Where compared with another copy, unresolved V genes explain less than half of these, and the others have no known cause. The sample includes 2,100 or so clones, with 25% to 30% observed a single time. The ten largest clones capture just under 25% of the sample. This sample comprised lung tumor tissue, obtained before any cancer treatment. These receptors were collected from a man aged 35-69 years with stage II lung adenocarcinoma.

The V gene is TRBV23-1, the J gene TRBJ1-3; 11 bases are a match to TRBD1. TRBV23-1 has ORF status, its function being uncertain. The J segment lost 0 bases and the V segment lost 0 bases, leaving 4 bases of the junction unmatched. There are 18 residues in the CDR3. CDR3 in DNA: TGCGCCAGCAGTCAATCCGGACAGGGGGCATTCTCTGGAAACACCATATATTTT. Translated: CASSQSGQGAFSGNTIYF.

This clone was counted only a few times. CDR3 sequence: CASSLSDRANYGYTF. CDR3 coding DNA: TGTGCCAGCAGCTTGTCGGACAGGGCTAACTATGGCTACACCTTC. The chain couples TRBV11-3 to TRBJ1-2, with 8 bases that match TRBD1. From germline, CDR1 is SGHNT and CDR2 YENEEA. Trimming took 3 bases from V and 0 from J; bases not matched to a gene: 3. The CDR3 has 15 residues.

This clone was seen more than once but under ten times. The V and J genes are TRBV19 and TRBJ2-7; D may be TRBD1 (5 bases). Trimming cost V 3 bases and J 6 bases, with 15 bases left between them. Germline V gene lookup returns CDR1 LNHDA and CDR2 SQIVND (reference sequence). The CDR3 is 14 amino acids. CDR3 bases: TGTGCCAGTAGTATCGGCAGGGCGTTGGGCGAGCAGTACTTC. It translates to CASSIGRALGEQYF.